This T cell receptor beta chain was profiled in a study of T cells in Graves' hyperthyroidism and ophthalmopathy. The sample holds a few counts of this clonotype. A read error may account for a junction end that differs from germline. Researchers took RNA transcripts and amplified the TCR beta CDR3 regions from them. The HTBI primer set served for first-round RT-PCR of the TCR CDR3. One entry per CDR3 protein results from TCRdb running MiXCR on the multiplex PCR reads. Of roughly 100,000 distinct CDR3 sequences detected, approximately 42% appear once; the ten largest clones hold around 9.6%. The V gene's germline CDR1 is MNHNY and CDR2 SVGAGI (reference sequence). The CDR3 runs 15 residues.

The chain employs TRBV6-6 and TRBJ2-7, with D possibly called TRBD1 or TRBD2 (6 bases each). This TCR was sampled from a woman between 25 and 40 years old with Graves' hyperthyroidism. Material for sequencing was peripheral blood or thyroid tissue (not recorded which). In DNA, the CDR3 is TGTGCCAGCAGTTACTCGAGGGGGGCCTACTACGGGCAGTACTTC. Translated, it gives CASSYSRGAYYGQYF.